The present T cell receptor beta chain was sequenced within a study of Graves' ophthalmopathy and Graves' hyperthyroidism. Using RNA transcripts, the TCR beta CDR3 regions were amplified. An opening RT-PCR round employed HTBI primers and preceded a second-round multiplex PCR. TCRdb reanalysed the multiplex PCR reads using MiXCR and keeps one entry per CDR3 protein. This sample has 620,000 or so distinct CDR3 sequences, with approximately 21% found just once. A follow-up of 18 months without ophthalmopathy meant that hyperthyroidism was stable. Trimming shortened V by 0 bases and J by 2 bases, and 8 bases separated the two germline ends. This CDR3 is built from 16 residues. This clonotype was counted a few times.

Input material: peripheral blood. The chain links TRBV12-3 or TRBV12-4 to TRBJ2-6, with D unresolved. The clonotype comes from a woman in her late teens or twenties with stable Graves' hyperthyroidism. Some clones in this sample may be carry-over from other donors' samples. CDR3 loop: CASSLAHGAGANVLTF. CDR3 in DNA: TGTGCCAGCAGTTTAGCGCATGGGGCTGGGGCCAACGTCCTGACTTTC.